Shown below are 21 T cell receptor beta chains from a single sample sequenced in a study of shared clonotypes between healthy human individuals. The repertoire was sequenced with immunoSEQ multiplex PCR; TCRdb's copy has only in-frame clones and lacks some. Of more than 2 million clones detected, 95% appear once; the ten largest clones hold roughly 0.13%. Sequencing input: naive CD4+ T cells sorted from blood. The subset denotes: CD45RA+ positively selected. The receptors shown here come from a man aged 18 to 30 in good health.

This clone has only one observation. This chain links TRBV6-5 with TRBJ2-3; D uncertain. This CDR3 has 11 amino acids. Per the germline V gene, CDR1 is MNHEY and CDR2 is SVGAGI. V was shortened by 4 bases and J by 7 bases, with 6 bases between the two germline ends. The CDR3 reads CASSFGYTQYF. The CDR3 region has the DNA TGTGCCAGCAGTTTTGGTTATACGCAGTATTTT.

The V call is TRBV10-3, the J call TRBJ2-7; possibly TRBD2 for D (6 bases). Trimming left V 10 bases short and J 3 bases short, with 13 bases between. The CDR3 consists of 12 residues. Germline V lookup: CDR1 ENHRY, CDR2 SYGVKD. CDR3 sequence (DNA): TGTGCCACCGGGGGTGATTTCTACGAGCAGTACTTC. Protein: CATGGDFYEQYF.

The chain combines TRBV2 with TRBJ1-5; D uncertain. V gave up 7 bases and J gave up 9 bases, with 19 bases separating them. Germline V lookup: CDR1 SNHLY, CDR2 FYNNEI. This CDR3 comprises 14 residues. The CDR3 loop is CASTFDARPWPQHF. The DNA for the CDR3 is TGTGCCAGCACATTCGACGCACGACCATGGCCCCAGCATTTT.

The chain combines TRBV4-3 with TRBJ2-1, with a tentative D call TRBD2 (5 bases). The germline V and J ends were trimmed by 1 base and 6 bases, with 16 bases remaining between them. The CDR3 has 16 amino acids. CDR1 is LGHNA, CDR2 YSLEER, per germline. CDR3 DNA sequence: TGCGCCAGCAGCCAAGCACCCAGCGGAGAGGGCAATGAGCAGTTCTTC. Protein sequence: CASSQAPSGEGNEQFF.

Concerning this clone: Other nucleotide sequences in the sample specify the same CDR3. In DNA, the CDR3 is TGCGCCAGCAGCCCTGGGACAGCACAAGAGACCCAGTACTTC. As protein: CASSPGTAQETQYF. The chain has TRBV5-1 and TRBJ2-5; 7 nucleotides line up with TRBD1. J lost 2 bases, V lost 4 bases, and 5 bases had no gene match. This CDR3 is 14 amino acids long. The germline gives CDR1 SGHRS, CDR2 YFSETQ.

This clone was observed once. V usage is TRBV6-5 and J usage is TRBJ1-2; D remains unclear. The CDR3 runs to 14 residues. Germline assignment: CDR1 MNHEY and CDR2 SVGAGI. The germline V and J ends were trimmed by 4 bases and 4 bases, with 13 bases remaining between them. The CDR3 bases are TGTGCCAGCAGTTCACGTGGACGGACCTATGGCTACACCTTC. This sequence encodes CASSSRGRTYGYTF.

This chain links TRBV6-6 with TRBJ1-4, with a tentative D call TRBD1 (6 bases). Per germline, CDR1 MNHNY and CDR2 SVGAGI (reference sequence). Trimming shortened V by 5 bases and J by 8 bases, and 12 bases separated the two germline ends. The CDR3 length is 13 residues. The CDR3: CASSQGQGEKLFF. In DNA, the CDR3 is TGTGCCAGCAGTCAGGGACAAGGGGAAAAACTGTTTTTT.

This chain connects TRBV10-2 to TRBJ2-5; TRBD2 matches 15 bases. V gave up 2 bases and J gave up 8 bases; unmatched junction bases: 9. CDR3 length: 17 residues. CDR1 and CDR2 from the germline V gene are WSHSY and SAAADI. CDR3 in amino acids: CASSENAAGLAGGTQYF. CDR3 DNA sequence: TGCGCCAGCAGTGAGAATGCTGCGGGACTAGCGGGAGGAACCCAGTACTTC.

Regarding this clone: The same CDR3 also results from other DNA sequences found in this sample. The CDR3, as DNA: TGTGCCAGCAGTGCTACAGGTCTTACTAATGAAAAACTGTTTTTT. Translating gives CASSATGLTNEKLFF. The chain uses TRBV28 and TRBJ1-4; tentatively, D is TRBD1 (5 bases). The CDR3 consists of 15 residues. Trimming shortened V by 5 bases and J by 2 bases, and 12 bases separated the two germline ends. The germline V gene has CDR1 MDHEN and CDR2 SYDVKM.

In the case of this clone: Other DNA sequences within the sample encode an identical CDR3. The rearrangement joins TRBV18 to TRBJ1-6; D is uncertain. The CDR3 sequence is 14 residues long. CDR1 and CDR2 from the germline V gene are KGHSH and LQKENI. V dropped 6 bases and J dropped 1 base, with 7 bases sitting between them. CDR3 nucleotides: TGTGCCAGCTCTCCAGGTTCCTATAATTCACCCCTCCACTTT. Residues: CASSPGSYNSPLHF.

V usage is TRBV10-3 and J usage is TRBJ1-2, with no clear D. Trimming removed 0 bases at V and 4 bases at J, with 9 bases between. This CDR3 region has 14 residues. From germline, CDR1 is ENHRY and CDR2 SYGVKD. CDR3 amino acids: CAISESSQLYGYTF. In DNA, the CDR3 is TGTGCCATCAGTGAGTCCTCACAGCTCTATGGCTACACCTTC.

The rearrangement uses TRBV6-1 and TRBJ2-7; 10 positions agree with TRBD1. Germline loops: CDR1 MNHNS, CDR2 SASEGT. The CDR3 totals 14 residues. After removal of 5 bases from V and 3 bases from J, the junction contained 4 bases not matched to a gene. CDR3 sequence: CASSRTGGGYEQYF. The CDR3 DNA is TGTGCCAGCAGTAGGACAGGGGGAGGCTACGAGCAGTACTTC.

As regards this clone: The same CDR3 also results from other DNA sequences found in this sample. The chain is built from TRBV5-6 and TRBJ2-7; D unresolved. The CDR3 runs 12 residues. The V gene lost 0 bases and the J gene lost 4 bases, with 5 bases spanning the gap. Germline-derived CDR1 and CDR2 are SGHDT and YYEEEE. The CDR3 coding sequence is TGTGCCAGCAGCTTGGCCTCGTACGAGCAGTACTTC. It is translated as CASSLASYEQYF.

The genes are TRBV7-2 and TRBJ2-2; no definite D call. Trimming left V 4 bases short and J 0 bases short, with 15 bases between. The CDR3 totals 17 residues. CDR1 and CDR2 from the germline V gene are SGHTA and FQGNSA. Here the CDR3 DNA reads TGTGCCAGCAGCTCCCCCGGCTGGTACCCGAACACCGGGGAGCTGTTTTTT. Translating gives CASSSPGWYPNTGELFF.

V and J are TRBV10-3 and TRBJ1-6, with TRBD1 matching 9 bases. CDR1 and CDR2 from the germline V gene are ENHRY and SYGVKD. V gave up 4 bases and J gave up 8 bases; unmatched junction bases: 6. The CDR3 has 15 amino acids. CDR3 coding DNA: TGTGCCATCAGTGGCTTGGGACAGGGAGATTCACCCCTCCACTTT. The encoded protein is CAISGLGQGDSPLHF.

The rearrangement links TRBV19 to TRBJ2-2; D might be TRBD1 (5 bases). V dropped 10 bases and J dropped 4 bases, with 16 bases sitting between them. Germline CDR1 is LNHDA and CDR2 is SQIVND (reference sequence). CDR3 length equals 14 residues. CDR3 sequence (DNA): TGTGCCACGTGCGAGACAGTATTCACCGGGGAGCTGTTTTTT. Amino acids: CATCETVFTGELFF.

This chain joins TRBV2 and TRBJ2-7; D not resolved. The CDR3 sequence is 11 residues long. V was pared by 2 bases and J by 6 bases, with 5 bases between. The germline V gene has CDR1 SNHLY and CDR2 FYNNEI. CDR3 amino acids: CASSELSEQYF. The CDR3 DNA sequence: TGTGCCAGCAGTGAACTTTCCGAGCAGTACTTC.

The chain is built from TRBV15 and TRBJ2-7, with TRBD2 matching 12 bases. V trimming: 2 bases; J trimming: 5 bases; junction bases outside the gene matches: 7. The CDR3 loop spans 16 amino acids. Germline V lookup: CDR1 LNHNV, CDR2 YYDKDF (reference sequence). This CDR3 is CATSRQLAGGVNEQYF. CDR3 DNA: TGTGCCACCAGCAGACAACTAGCGGGAGGTGTAAACGAGCAGTACTTC.

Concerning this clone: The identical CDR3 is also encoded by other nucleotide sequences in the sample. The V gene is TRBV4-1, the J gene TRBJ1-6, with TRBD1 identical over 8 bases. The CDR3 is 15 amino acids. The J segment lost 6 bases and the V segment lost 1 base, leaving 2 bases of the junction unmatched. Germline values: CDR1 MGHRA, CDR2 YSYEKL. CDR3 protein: CASSQAGQGNSPLHF. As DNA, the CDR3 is TGCGCCAGCAGCCAAGCCGGACAGGGTAATTCACCCCTCCACTTT.

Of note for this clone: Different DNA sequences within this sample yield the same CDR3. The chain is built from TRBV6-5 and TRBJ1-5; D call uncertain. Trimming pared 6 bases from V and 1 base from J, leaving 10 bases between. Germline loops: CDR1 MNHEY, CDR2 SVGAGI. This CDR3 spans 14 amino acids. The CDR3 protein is CASSRGRSNQPQHF. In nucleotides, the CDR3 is TGTGCCAGCAGCCGCGGACGGAGCAATCAGCCCCAGCATTTT.

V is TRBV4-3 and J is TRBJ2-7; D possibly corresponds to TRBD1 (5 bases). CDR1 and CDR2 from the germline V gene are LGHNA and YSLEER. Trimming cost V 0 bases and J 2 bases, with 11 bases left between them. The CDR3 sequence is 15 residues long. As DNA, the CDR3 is TGCGCCAGCAGCCAAGATAGGGTAGGGGCCTACGAGCAGTACTTC. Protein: CASSQDRVGAYEQYF.